The rows below give T cell receptor beta chains drawn from one sample of a study of shared clonotypes between healthy human individuals. TCRdb's copy holds only in-frame clones and misses some; the assay was immunoSEQ multiplex PCR. The sample carries more than 2 million clones, 93% recorded once. The source material was naive CD8+ T cells from PBMCs. The origin of the receptors is a man aged 18 to 30 in good health. Some clones in this sample may be carry-over from other donors' samples. Each CDR3 is given with its conserved first and last residue. The order of the fields is J gene, V gene, D gene, clone size, CDR3 DNA, CDR3 protein. D genes are given only for firm matches. Not every row has a clone size; where given, it reads once, few, many or a size class.

j_call: TRBJ2-3
v_call: TRBV7-9
d_call: TRBD2
clone_size: .
cdr3_nt: TGTGCCAGCAGCCCTGTCGGTAGCGGGGGATATACGCAGTATTTT
cdr3_aa: CASSPVGSGGYTQYF

j_call: TRBJ2-1
v_call: TRBV7-3
d_call: .
clone_size: .
cdr3_nt: TGTGCCAGCAGCTTAACTATAGACTCCTACAATGAGCAGTTCTTC
cdr3_aa: CASSLTIDSYNEQFF

j_call: TRBJ1-2
v_call: TRBV10-2
d_call: .
clone_size: .
cdr3_nt: TGCGCCAGCAACCAGGGACCAGGGGTTTATGGCTACACCTTC
cdr3_aa: CASNQGPGVYGYTF

j_call: TRBJ2-1
v_call: TRBV11-2
d_call: .
clone_size: .
cdr3_nt: TGTGCCAGCGAAGCGGCTAGCAACTACAATGAGCAGTTCTTC
cdr3_aa: CASEAASNYNEQFF

j_call: TRBJ2-2
v_call: TRBV4-1
d_call: .
clone_size: once
cdr3_nt: TGCGCCAGCAGCCAAGTTGTAATTGGGGGGAGTATTACCGGGGAGCTGTTTTTT
cdr3_aa: CASSQVVIGGSITGELFF

j_call: TRBJ2-7
v_call: TRBV5-1
d_call: .
clone_size: .
cdr3_nt: TGCGCCAGCAGCTTGGCAGGAAGGACCTACGAGCAGTACTTC
cdr3_aa: CASSLAGRTYEQYF

j_call: TRBJ2-5
v_call: TRBV4-1
d_call: .
clone_size: .
cdr3_nt: TGCGCCAGCGCCCGGGCCCACGGGGAGACCCAGTACTTC
cdr3_aa: CASARAHGETQYF

j_call: TRBJ2-2
v_call: TRBV5-1
d_call: .
clone_size: .
cdr3_nt: TGCGCCAGCAGCCCATCCGAGGGATGGGCCGGGGAGCTGTTTTTT
cdr3_aa: CASSPSEGWAGELFF

j_call: TRBJ2-7
v_call: TRBV7-9
d_call: .
clone_size: .
cdr3_nt: TGTGCCAGCAGCTTGACGGGCGAGCAGTACTTC
cdr3_aa: CASSLTGEQYF

j_call: TRBJ2-5
v_call: TRBV6-5
d_call: .
clone_size: .
cdr3_nt: TGTGCCAGCAGTCCAAGGGGTATACAAGAGACCCAGTACTTC
cdr3_aa: CASSPRGIQETQYF

j_call: TRBJ2-2
v_call: TRBV7-3
d_call: .
clone_size: .
cdr3_nt: TGTGCCAGCAGCCAATGGACACCCTCGAACACCGGGGAGCTGTTTTTT
cdr3_aa: CASSQWTPSNTGELFF

j_call: TRBJ2-7
v_call: TRBV5-4
d_call: TRBD1
clone_size: .
cdr3_nt: TGTGCCATGGGACAGGGGAACTCCTACGAGCAGTACTTC
cdr3_aa: CAMGQGNSYEQYF

j_call: TRBJ1-2
v_call: TRBV27
d_call: .
clone_size: .
cdr3_nt: TGTGCCAGCAGCCCCACCCCCTGGGAGGTCAACTATGGCTACACCTTC
cdr3_aa: CASSPTPWEVNYGYTF

j_call: TRBJ1-2
v_call: TRBV11-2
d_call: .
clone_size: few
cdr3_nt: TGTGCCAGCAGCTTAGCTGGCAGACTCCATGGCTACACCTTC
cdr3_aa: CASSLAGRLHGYTF

j_call: TRBJ2-7
v_call: TRBV7-9
d_call: .
clone_size: .
cdr3_nt: TGTGCCAGCAGCCCCCTCGCCCCCGGCGTGGAGCAGTACTTC
cdr3_aa: CASSPLAPGVEQYF

j_call: TRBJ2-7
v_call: TRBV9
d_call: TRBD2
clone_size: .
cdr3_nt: TGTGCCAGCAGCGTAGGACTAGCGGAAACCTACGAGCAGTACTTC
cdr3_aa: CASSVGLAETYEQYF

j_call: TRBJ2-7
v_call: TRBV6-5
d_call: .
clone_size: .
cdr3_nt: TGTGCCAGCAGTTTCTCTAACAGGGACGAGCAGTACTTC
cdr3_aa: CASSFSNRDEQYF

j_call: TRBJ2-2
v_call: TRBV6-6
d_call: .
clone_size: few
cdr3_nt: TGTGCCAGCAGTTACCATGGCGGAGCGAACACCGGGGAGCTGTTTTTT
cdr3_aa: CASSYHGGANTGELFF

j_call: TRBJ2-2
v_call: TRBV15
d_call: .
clone_size: .
cdr3_nt: TGTGCCACCAGGCAGGACACCGGGGAGCTGTTTTTT
cdr3_aa: CATRQDTGELFF

j_call: TRBJ2-1
v_call: TRBV9
d_call: .
clone_size: .
cdr3_nt: TGTGCCAGCAGCGTAAACCCACGGGAGCAGTTCTTC
cdr3_aa: CASSVNPREQFF

j_call: TRBJ2-3
v_call: TRBV28
d_call: .
clone_size: .
cdr3_nt: TGTGCCAGCAGTTTTGTAGGGAGCCCAGATACGCAGTATTTT
cdr3_aa: CASSFVGSPDTQYF

j_call: TRBJ1-2
v_call: TRBV4-1
d_call: .
clone_size: .
cdr3_nt: TGCGCCAGCAGCCAAGACGCAGGGCACGGCTACACCTTC
cdr3_aa: CASSQDAGHGYTF

j_call: TRBJ2-1
v_call: TRBV6-6
d_call: .
clone_size: .
cdr3_nt: TGTGCCAGCAGTTACTCGGTCCCTAGCGCCTACAATGAGCAGTTCTTC
cdr3_aa: CASSYSVPSAYNEQFF

j_call: TRBJ2-7
v_call: TRBV4-1
d_call: TRBD2
clone_size: .
cdr3_nt: TGCGCCAGCGCACTAGCGGGAGGCGACGAGCAGTACTTC
cdr3_aa: CASALAGGDEQYF

j_call: TRBJ1-4
v_call: TRBV18
d_call: .
clone_size: .
cdr3_nt: TGTGCCAGCTCACCACGTCGGGACATTTATGAAAAACTGTTTTTT
cdr3_aa: CASSPRRDIYEKLFF

j_call: TRBJ2-3
v_call: TRBV28
d_call: .
clone_size: .
cdr3_nt: TGTGCCAGCAGAACAGAAGCTCCCATAAACACAGATACGCAGTATTTT
cdr3_aa: CASRTEAPINTDTQYF

j_call: TRBJ2-2
v_call: TRBV14
d_call: .
clone_size: .
cdr3_nt: TGTGCCAGCAGCTATCTACAGGGAACCGGGGAGCTGTTTTTT
cdr3_aa: CASSYLQGTGELFF

j_call: TRBJ2-3
v_call: TRBV7-6
d_call: .
clone_size: .
cdr3_nt: TGTGCCAGCAGCTCGACGGACCCCACAGATACGCAGTATTTT
cdr3_aa: CASSSTDPTDTQYF

j_call: TRBJ2-5
v_call: TRBV5-6
d_call: TRBD1
clone_size: .
cdr3_nt: TGTGCCAGCAGCTGGACAGGACAAACCCAAGAGACCCAGTACTTC
cdr3_aa: CASSWTGQTQETQYF

j_call: TRBJ2-7
v_call: TRBV5-6
d_call: .
clone_size: .
cdr3_nt: TGTGCCAGCAGCTTGGGTACGATCGAGCAGTACTTC
cdr3_aa: CASSLGTIEQYF

j_call: TRBJ2-1
v_call: TRBV19
d_call: TRBD2
clone_size: .
cdr3_nt: TGTGCCAGTAGTTCCCGTAGCGGGAGTGACGATGAGCAGTTCTTC
cdr3_aa: CASSSRSGSDDEQFF

j_call: TRBJ2-1
v_call: TRBV10-3
d_call: .
clone_size: .
cdr3_nt: TGTGCCATCACCCAGACTAGTGAGGGCTATGAGCAGTTCTTC
cdr3_aa: CAITQTSEGYEQFF

j_call: TRBJ2-5
v_call: TRBV4-1
d_call: TRBD1
clone_size: .
cdr3_nt: TGCGCCAGCAGCCAAGATCAAGGACAGGGACAAGAGACCCAGTACTTC
cdr3_aa: CASSQDQGQGQETQYF

j_call: TRBJ1-5
v_call: TRBV5-6
d_call: .
clone_size: .
cdr3_nt: TGTGCCAGCAGCTTGGCAGGCAGGGGAGTTGGACAGCCCCAGCATTTT
cdr3_aa: CASSLAGRGVGQPQHF

j_call: TRBJ2-2
v_call: TRBV27
d_call: TRBD2
clone_size: once
cdr3_nt: TGTGCCAGCAGTTTATACGGGGGGGCCGGGGAGCTGTTTTTT
cdr3_aa: CASSLYGGAGELFF

j_call: TRBJ2-1
v_call: TRBV4-2
d_call: .
clone_size: .
cdr3_nt: TGTGCCAGCAGCCAAGGGTATGGCTATGAGCAGTTCTTC
cdr3_aa: CASSQGYGYEQFF

j_call: TRBJ2-1
v_call: TRBV27
d_call: .
clone_size: once
cdr3_nt: TGTGCCAGCAGTTTAGCCTTTACTAGCTCCTACAATGAGCAGTTCTTC
cdr3_aa: CASSLAFTSSYNEQFF

j_call: TRBJ1-1
v_call: TRBV15
d_call: .
clone_size: .
cdr3_nt: TGTGCCACCAGCAACGACAGGCTCACTGAAGCTTTCTTT
cdr3_aa: CATSNDRLTEAFF

j_call: TRBJ2-7
v_call: TRBV4-1
d_call: .
clone_size: .
cdr3_nt: TGCGCCAGCAGCCAAAGCGATAGTCAGTACTTC
cdr3_aa: CASSQSDSQYF

j_call: TRBJ2-7
v_call: TRBV7-9
d_call: .
clone_size: .
cdr3_nt: TGTGCCATTAACGGCGGGGACTTGTTCTACGAGCAGTACTTC
cdr3_aa: CAINGGDLFYEQYF

j_call: TRBJ2-1
v_call: TRBV28
d_call: TRBD2
clone_size: .
cdr3_nt: TGTGCCAGCAAGGGCGGACTAGCGGTATACAATGAGCAGTTCTTC
cdr3_aa: CASKGGLAVYNEQFF

j_call: TRBJ1-3
v_call: TRBV28
d_call: .
clone_size: .
cdr3_nt: TGTGCCAGCAGTTTGGGTGGTGGAGGAAACACCATATATTTT
cdr3_aa: CASSLGGGGNTIYF

j_call: TRBJ1-1
v_call: TRBV6-1
d_call: TRBD1
clone_size: .
cdr3_nt: TGTGCCAGCAGTGATCCTTGGACAGGGTTGAACACTGAAGCTTTCTTT
cdr3_aa: CASSDPWTGLNTEAFF

j_call: TRBJ2-1
v_call: TRBV7-9
d_call: .
clone_size: once
cdr3_nt: TGTGCCAGCAGCTTACGGTCCGGTAGGTCCTACAATGAGCAGTTCTTC
cdr3_aa: CASSLRSGRSYNEQFF

j_call: TRBJ1-1
v_call: TRBV19
d_call: .
clone_size: .
cdr3_nt: TGTGCCAGTAGTATGTGGGGGACTGAAGCTTTCTTT
cdr3_aa: CASSMWGTEAFF

j_call: TRBJ1-1
v_call: TRBV6-1
d_call: TRBD1
clone_size: .
cdr3_nt: TGTGCCAGCAGTGCCTACACAGGGGTCACTGAAGCTTTCTTT
cdr3_aa: CASSAYTGVTEAFF

j_call: TRBJ2-2
v_call: TRBV28
d_call: TRBD2
clone_size: .
cdr3_nt: TGTGCCAGCAGTCCTAGGACTAGCGGGAGGGTTGGGGAGCTGTTTTTT
cdr3_aa: CASSPRTSGRVGELFF

j_call: TRBJ1-2
v_call: TRBV11-2
d_call: .
clone_size: .
cdr3_nt: TGTGCCAGCAGCTTAGTCTGGGGGAACTATGGCTACACCTTC
cdr3_aa: CASSLVWGNYGYTF

j_call: TRBJ2-3
v_call: TRBV29-1
d_call: TRBD1
clone_size: .
cdr3_nt: TGCAGCGTTGAAGCCTTGACAGGGGGCATTGATACGCAGTATTTT
cdr3_aa: CSVEALTGGIDTQYF

j_call: TRBJ1-1
v_call: TRBV29-1
d_call: TRBD1
clone_size: .
cdr3_nt: TGCAGCGGAGAACCCACAGGGGTAGGGGGGATGAACACTGAAGCTTTCTTT
cdr3_aa: CSGEPTGVGGMNTEAFF

j_call: TRBJ1-6
v_call: TRBV5-6
d_call: .
clone_size: .
cdr3_nt: TGTGCCAGCAGCCTCAGGTGGATGAATTCACCCCTCCACTTT
cdr3_aa: CASSLRWMNSPLHF

j_call: TRBJ2-2
v_call: TRBV28
d_call: TRBD2
clone_size: .
cdr3_nt: TGTGCCAGCGGCTGGCGGGAGGGAACCGGGGAGCTGTTTTTT
cdr3_aa: CASGWREGTGELFF

j_call: TRBJ2-7
v_call: TRBV6-6
d_call: .
clone_size: .
cdr3_nt: TGTGCCAGCAGTTACTCTCGGCAGGGGGGGGACTACGAGCAGTACTTC
cdr3_aa: CASSYSRQGGDYEQYF